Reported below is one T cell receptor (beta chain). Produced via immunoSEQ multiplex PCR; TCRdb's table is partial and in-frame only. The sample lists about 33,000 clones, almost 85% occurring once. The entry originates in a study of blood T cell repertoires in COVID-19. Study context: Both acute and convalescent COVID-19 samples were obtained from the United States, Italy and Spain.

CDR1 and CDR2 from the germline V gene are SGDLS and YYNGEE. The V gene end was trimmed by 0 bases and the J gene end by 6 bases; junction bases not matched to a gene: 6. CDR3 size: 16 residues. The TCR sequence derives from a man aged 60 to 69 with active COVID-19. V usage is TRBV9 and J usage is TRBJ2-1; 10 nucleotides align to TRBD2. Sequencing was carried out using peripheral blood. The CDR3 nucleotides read TGTGCCAGCAGCGTAGTGGCTAGCGGGAGTTTCAATGAGCAGTTCTTC. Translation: CASSVVASGSFNEQFF.